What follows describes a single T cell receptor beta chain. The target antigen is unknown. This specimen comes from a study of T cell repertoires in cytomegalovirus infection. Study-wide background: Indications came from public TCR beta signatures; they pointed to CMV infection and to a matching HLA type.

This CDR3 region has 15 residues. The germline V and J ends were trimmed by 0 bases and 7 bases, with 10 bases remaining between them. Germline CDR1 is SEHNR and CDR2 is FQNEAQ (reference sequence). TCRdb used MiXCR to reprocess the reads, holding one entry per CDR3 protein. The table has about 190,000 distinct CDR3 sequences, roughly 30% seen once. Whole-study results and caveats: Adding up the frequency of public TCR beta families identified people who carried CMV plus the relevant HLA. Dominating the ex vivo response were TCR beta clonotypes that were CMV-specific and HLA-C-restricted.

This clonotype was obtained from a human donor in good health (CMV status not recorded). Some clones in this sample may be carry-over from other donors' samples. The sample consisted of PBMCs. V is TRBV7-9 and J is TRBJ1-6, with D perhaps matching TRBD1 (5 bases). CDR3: CASSLAGGGNSPLHF. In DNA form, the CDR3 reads TGTGCCAGCAGCTTAGCGGGGGGAGGAAATTCACCCCTCCACTTT.